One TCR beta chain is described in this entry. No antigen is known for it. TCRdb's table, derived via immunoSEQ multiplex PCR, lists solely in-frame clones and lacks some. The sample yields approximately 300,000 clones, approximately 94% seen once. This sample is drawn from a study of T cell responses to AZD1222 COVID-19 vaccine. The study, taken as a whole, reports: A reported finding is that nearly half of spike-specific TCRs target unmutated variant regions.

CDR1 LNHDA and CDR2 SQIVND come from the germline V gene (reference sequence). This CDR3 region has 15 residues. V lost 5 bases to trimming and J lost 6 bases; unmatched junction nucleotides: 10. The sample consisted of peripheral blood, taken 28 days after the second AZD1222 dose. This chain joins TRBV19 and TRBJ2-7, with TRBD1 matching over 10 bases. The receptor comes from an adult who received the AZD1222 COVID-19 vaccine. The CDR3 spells CASSPRDRGSLEQYF. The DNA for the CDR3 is TGTGCCAGTAGTCCCCGGGACAGGGGATCCCTCGAGCAGTACTTC.